This T cell receptor (beta chain) stems from a study of T cells in Graves' hyperthyroidism and ophthalmopathy. Amplification targeted TCR beta CDR3 regions from RNA transcripts. The primer set for the first-round RT-PCR of the TCR CDR3 was HTBI. TCRdb redid the calling of the multiplex PCR reads with MiXCR, one entry per CDR3 protein. Among approximately 400,000 distinct CDR3 sequences listed, 15% to 18% were seen once. Germline-derived CDR1 and CDR2 are SGHRS and YFSETQ. The CDR3 runs 16 residues. The V and J ends lost 5 bases and 1 base respectively, with 16 bases between them. Sequences were obtained from blood. The clonotype originates from a woman between 18 and 30 years old with Graves' hyperthyroidism. The chain recombines TRBV5-1 with TRBJ2-1; no definite D call. CDR3 residues: CASRDPIFESYNEQFF. CDR3 DNA: TGCGCCAGCAGAGACCCCATCTTTGAGTCCTACAATGAGCAGTTCTTC.